Detailed here is one T cell receptor (beta chain). Its antigen remains unidentified. The data are from a study of beta chain features in type 1 diabetes. In the study overall: Examination of sorted cells across all samples involved 100 million or so cells. Broader study findings: Shortening of TCRB CDR3s, moderate but significant, appeared in all four CD4+ subsets of Type 1 diabetes patients.

The CDR3 consists of 14 residues. V lost 6 bases, J lost 3 bases, and 14 bases lay in between. Looked up from germline, CDR1 is MNHNS and CDR2 is SASEGT. Sequencing targeted expressed TCRB transcripts, as all isolated RNA had been reverse transcribed. This table comes from immunoSEQ multiplex PCR, and its TCRdb copy is limited to in-frame clones, with some not included. The sample contains about 40,000 clones, about 52% of which appear only once. The origin of this receptor is a woman younger than 30 in good health. The chain combines TRBV6-1 with TRBJ1-2, with a tentative D call TRBD1 (5 bases). Material for sequencing was central memory CD4+ T cells from blood. The CDR3 sequence is CASRDTGGDYGYTF. The CDR3 DNA sequence: TGTGCCAGCAGAGACACGGGGGGGGACTATGGCTACACCTTC.